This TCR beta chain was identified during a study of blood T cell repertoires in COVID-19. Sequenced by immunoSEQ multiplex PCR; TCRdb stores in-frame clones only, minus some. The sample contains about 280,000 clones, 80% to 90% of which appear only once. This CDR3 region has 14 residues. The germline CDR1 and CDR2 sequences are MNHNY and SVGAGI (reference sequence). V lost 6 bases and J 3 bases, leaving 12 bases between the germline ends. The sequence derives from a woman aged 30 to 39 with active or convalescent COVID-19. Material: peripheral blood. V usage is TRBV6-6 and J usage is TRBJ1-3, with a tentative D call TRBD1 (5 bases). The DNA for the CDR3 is TGTGCCAGCAGCTACGACAGATTTGGAAACACCATATATTTT. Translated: CASSYDRFGNTIYF.